This T cell receptor beta chain was sequenced for a study of human T cells and chemical hapten exposure. Study details: There were weekly diphenylcyclopropenone doses to the scalp for patients throughout the roughly 23-week study. Minor volume differences among pooled libraries chiefly drove per-sample TCR yield variation. Study-wide results and limits: Expanded TCRs formed significantly more large CDR3 similarity clusters than controls. After DPC sensitization, TCRs above 1 in 1000 frequency showed no change.

The V segment lost 5 bases and the J segment 7 bases; nucleotides outside the gene matches: 9. The CDR3 has 15 residues. Germline V CDR1 and CDR2: SGHAT, FQNNGV. This clonotype was seen at least ten times. Its antigen remains unidentified. The time point denotes: patch test 1, 2 weeks after DPC sensitization. Treatment denoted: therapeutic diphenylcyclopropenone sensitization with weekly scalp DPC. TCRdb processed the RACE reads anew with MiXCR; each CDR3 protein has one entry. The data contain 95,000 or so distinct CDR3 sequences, about 10% of them singletons. The clonotype comes from a man aged 40-49 years with alopecia areata. Some clones in this sample may be carry-over from other donors' samples. The rearrangement links TRBV11-2 to TRBJ2-2; TRBD1 aligns across 8 bases. This sample comprised whole blood, obtained in connection with sensitization to the hapten diphenylcyclopropenone (DPC). The chain's CDR3 is CASSHRGTQGGELFF. The CDR3 DNA reads TGTGCCAGCAGCCACAGGGGGACCCAGGGCGGGGAGCTGTTTTTT. The whole variable domain, remainder taken from reference TRBV11-2 and TRBJ2-2, is EAGVAQSPRYKIIEKRQSVAFWCNPISGHATLYWYQQILGQGPKLLIQFQNNGVVDDSQLPKDRFSAERLKGVDSTLKIQPAKLEDSAVYLCASSHRGTQGGELFFGEGSRLTVL.